These 19 T cell receptor beta chains originate from one sample sequenced in a study of cytomegalovirus exposure and HLA in healthy donors. PCR was performed using 60 Vbeta and 13 Jbeta primers. Using immunoSEQ multiplex PCR, the repertoire was profiled, and TCRdb retains in-frame clones only, with some absent. Of around 85,000 clones in the sample, around 81% were seen once. The sequenced sample consisted of PBMCs. All receptors come from a male donor in good health and CMV-seronegative.

CDR3 in DNA: TGTGCCAGTAGGACAGGGGGAGGCACTGAAGCTTTCTTT. Translation gives CASRTGGGTEAFF. This chain connects TRBV19 to TRBJ1-1; 9 bases line up with TRBD1. Germline V gives CDR1 LNHDA, CDR2 SQIVND (reference sequence). The CDR3 runs 13 residues. The J segment lost 4 bases and the V segment lost 6 bases, leaving 3 bases of the junction unmatched.

The J gene is TRBJ1-1, the V gene TRBV5-1; D might be TRBD1 (5 bases). Looked up from germline, CDR1 is SGHRS and CDR2 is YFSETQ. V lost 1 base and J lost 6, with 10 bases in between. CDR3 length: 13 amino acids. This chain's CDR3 is CASSLRKGSEAFF. For the CDR3, the DNA is TGCGCCAGCAGCTTGAGAAAGGGGTCTGAAGCTTTCTTT.

V usage is TRBV27 and J usage is TRBJ2-3, with 7 bases that match TRBD2. The CDR3 totals 17 residues. Unmatched junction bases numbered 6, after V lost 0 bases and J lost 0 bases. Looked up from germline, CDR1 is MNHEY and CDR2 is SMNVEV (reference sequence). CDR3 bases: TGTGCCAGCAGTTTATCGAAGCGGGGCGGAAGCACAGATACGCAGTATTTT. This translates into CASSLSKRGGSTDTQYF.

The chain has TRBV11-2 and TRBJ2-7; 7 bases line up with TRBD1. The CDR3 runs 15 residues. V lost 0 bases to trimming and J lost 3 bases; unmatched junction nucleotides: 5. Germline V gene lookup returns CDR1 SGHAT and CDR2 FQNNGV. CDR3 sequence: CASSLEGTASYEQYF. CDR3 nucleotides: TGTGCCAGCAGCTTAGAAGGGACAGCGAGCTACGAGCAGTACTTC. Based on the CDR3 plus reference TRBV11-2 and TRBJ2-7, the full variable domain is EAGVAQSPRYKIIEKRQSVAFWCNPISGHATLYWYQQILGQGPKLLIQFQNNGVVDDSQLPKDRFSAERLKGVDSTLKIQPAKLEDSAVYLCASSLEGTASYEQYFGPGTRLTVT.

The chain recombines TRBV18 with TRBJ2-3, with TRBD2 identical over 8 bases. The germline V gene has CDR1 KGHSH and CDR2 LQKENI. CDR3 length: 16 amino acids. V gave up 3 bases and J gave up 1 base; unmatched junction bases: 6. In DNA form, the CDR3 reads TGTGCCAGCTCACCCCTTCTAGCGGGCGGCACAGATACGCAGTATTTT. Its protein product is CASSPLLAGGTDTQYF.

For the CDR3, the DNA is TGTGCCAGCAAAGAAACCAGGACTAGCGGGAACAATGAGCAGTTCTTC. As protein: CASKETRTSGNNEQFF. The rearrangement joins TRBV2 to TRBJ2-1; 12 bases are a match to TRBD2. CDR1 and CDR2 from the germline V gene are SNHLY and FYNNEI. The CDR3 has 16 residues. V gave up 7 bases and J gave up 5 bases; unmatched junction bases: 9.

This clone was seen once. The gene calls are TRBV4-1 and TRBJ2-7, with D maybe TRBD1 (5 bases). CDR1 and CDR2 from the germline V gene are MGHRA and YSYEKL. The length of the CDR3 is 16 residues. V lost 1 base and J 0 bases, leaving 13 bases between the germline ends. Here the CDR3 reads CASSQASGRSSYEQYF. The CDR3 DNA is TGCGCCAGCAGCCAAGCTTCAGGGCGAAGCTCCTACGAGCAGTACTTC.

The rearrangement uses TRBV4-1 and TRBJ2-7; 7 bases match TRBD2. The V gene's germline CDR1 is MGHRA and CDR2 YSYEKL. CDR3 size: 15 residues. V was clipped by 1 base and J by 3 bases; unmatched bases: 6. The CDR3 nucleotides read TGCGCCAGCAGCCAAGGACGGACTAGTGGCTACGAGCAGTACTTC. As protein: CASSQGRTSGYEQYF.

This rearrangement joins TRBV9 to TRBJ1-2, with TRBD1 identical over 9 bases. V was clipped by 0 bases and J by 7 bases; unmatched bases: 4. The germline V gene encodes CDR1 SGDLS and CDR2 YYNGEE. The CDR3 sequence is 14 residues long. CDR3 bases: TGTGCCAGCAGCGTAGGGGACAGGGTTGCTGGCTACACCTTC. Translated, it gives CASSVGDRVAGYTF. Drawing the rest from reference TRBV9 and TRBJ1-2, the complete variable domain is DSGVTQTPKHLITATGQRVTLRCSPRSGDLSVYWYQQSLDQGLQFLIQYYNGEERAKGNILERFSAQQFPDLHSELNLSSLELGDSALYFCASSVGDRVAGYTFGSGTRLTVV.

CDR3 sequence reads: CASGVGATGEQYF. As DNA, the CDR3 is TGCGCCAGCGGTGTGGGGGCGACGGGGGAGCAGTACTTC. The J gene is TRBJ2-7, the V gene TRBV5-1, with a weak D call TRBD1 (6 bases). In germline, CDR1 is SGHRS, CDR2 YFSETQ. The CDR3 extends over 13 amino acids. Trimming removed 7 bases from V and 7 bases from J, with 18 bases in between.

The chain employs TRBV2 and TRBJ2-1; 10 bases are shared with TRBD2. V was clipped by 6 bases and J by 6 bases; unmatched bases: 8. The CDR3 length is 15 residues. Germline V gene sequence: CDR1 SNHLY, CDR2 FYNNEI. The CDR3 region is CASRVAGGAGNEQFF. The CDR3 DNA is TGTGCCAGCAGAGTAGCGGGGGGAGCTGGCAATGAGCAGTTCTTC.

The chain employs TRBV18 and TRBJ2-2, with 8 bases fitting TRBD1. After removal of 4 bases from V and 6 bases from J, the junction contained 7 bases not matched to a gene. Per germline, CDR1 KGHSH and CDR2 LQKENI. This CDR3 is 15 amino acids long. CDR3 in DNA: TGTGCCAGCTCACTTTACGACAGGGGTGCCGGGGAGCTGTTTTTT. It is translated as CASSLYDRGAGELFF.

The count of this clone is one. CDR3 in amino acids: CASSLVSGRPPDTQYF. CDR3 coding DNA: TGTGCCAGCAGCTTAGTTAGCGGACGCCCCCCAGATACGCAGTATTTT. V is TRBV7-2 and J is TRBJ2-3, with D perhaps matching TRBD2 (6 bases). Germline CDR1 and CDR2: SGHTA and FQGNSA. Trimming took 1 base from V and 4 from J, leaving 15 bases between them. The length of the CDR3 is 16 residues.

The rearrangement uses TRBV5-6 and TRBJ1-3; no definite D call. The CDR3 spans 15 residues. The V gene's germline CDR1 is SGHDT and CDR2 YYEEEE. V lost 1 base, J lost 0 bases, and 8 bases lay in between. The CDR3 loop reads CASSLPQISGNTIYF. In DNA, the CDR3 is TGTGCCAGCAGCTTGCCGCAGATCTCTGGAAACACCATATATTTT.

The rearrangement uses TRBV9 and TRBJ1-1; D might be TRBD1 (6 bases). The germline gives CDR1 SGDLS, CDR2 YYNGEE. The CDR3 sequence is 16 residues long. With 0 bases removed from V and 4 bases from J, the gap between germline ends came to 16 bases. CDR3 region: CASSVAAGVGVTEAFF. The CDR3 bases are TGTGCCAGCAGCGTAGCGGCAGGGGTGGGAGTCACTGAAGCTTTCTTT.

V gene TRBV30 combines with J gene TRBJ2-1; possibly TRBD1 for D (6 bases). This CDR3 is built from 15 residues. Germline V CDR1 and CDR2: GTSNPN, SVGIG (reference sequence). V lost 2 bases to trimming and J lost 2 bases, with 13 bases between them. The CDR3 DNA reads as TGTGCCTGGAGTCCAGAGGGGGTCCCCTACAATGAGCAGTTCTTC. Amino acid sequence: CAWSPEGVPYNEQFF.

This clone came up a few times. V gene TRBV27 combines with J gene TRBJ1-2, with unresolved D. CDR1 and CDR2 (germline): MNHEY, SMNVEV (reference sequence). CDR3 length: 13 amino acids. Trimming took off 2 bases at V and 1 base at J, with 5 bases between the two ends. Here the CDR3 reads CASSLRFNYGYTF. CDR3 sequence (DNA): TGTGCCAGCAGTTTACGTTTTAACTATGGCTACACCTTC.

The chain uses TRBV10-1 and TRBJ1-3; no clear D. This CDR3 region has 14 residues. The V end lost 6 bases, the J end lost 2 bases, and 11 bases lay between the germline ends. Germline CDR1 WNHNN, CDR2 SYGVQD (reference sequence). The DNA of the CDR3 is TGCGCCAGCAGCCCAGAAACCGCTGGAAACACCATATATTTT. Its protein product is CASSPETAGNTIYF.

The V and J genes are TRBV30 and TRBJ1-5, with TRBD1 matching 7 bases. The CDR3 has 15 residues. Trimming took 7 bases from V and 6 from J; bases not matched to a gene: 15. CDR1 is GTSNPN, CDR2 SVGIG, per germline (reference sequence). The CDR3 DNA reads TGTGCCTATACCATCCAGGGGGAGGAGGGTCAGCCCCAGCATTTT. This codes for CAYTIQGEEGQPQHF.